What follows describes a single T cell receptor (beta chain). What it binds is not known. The data were taken from a study of shared clonotypes between healthy human individuals. Study-level information: Each donor's CD8 memory used one plate, CD8 naive two, each CD4 subset three.

Using roughly 200 ng DNA, 30,000 to 35,000 T cell genomes, the sorted-subset replicate PCRs were run. Only in-frame clones appear in the TCRdb table, and some are missing; sequencing was by immunoSEQ multiplex PCR. The sample gives approximately 980,000 clones, more than 75% of which show up once; roughly 1.5% is in the top ten. Germline CDR1 and CDR2: MNHNS and SASEGT. Trimming pared 8 bases from V and 3 bases from J, leaving 11 bases between. CDR3 size: 13 residues. Whole-study results and caveats: Around 5% of naive CD4 clonotypes were common to several donors.

The genes are TRBV6-1 and TRBJ1-5; a weak D match, TRBD1 (6 bases). The sequence came from a man between 18 and 35 years old in good health. The sequenced sample was memory CD4+ T cells sorted from blood. The subset denotes: CD45RA-negative fraction. CDR3 residues: CASQGLPNQPQHF. CDR3 DNA sequence: TGTGCCAGCCAGGGGTTGCCCAATCAGCCCCAGCATTTT.